Below are 21 T cell receptor beta chains sequenced from a single sample in a study of T cell clones after liver transplantation. Some clones are missing from TCRdb's copy, which holds only in-frame ones; the method was immunoSEQ multiplex PCR. Of tens of thousands of clones in the sample, about 88% were seen once. The source was CD4+ T cells from blood, collected before liver transplant. The receptors originated from a human donor who received a liver transplant.

The V gene is TRBV6-5, the J gene TRBJ2-1; a weak D match, TRBD1 (6 bases). The germline V and J ends were trimmed by 6 bases and 5 bases, with 11 bases remaining between them. CDR3 size: 13 residues. The V gene's germline CDR1 is MNHEY and CDR2 SVGAGI. As DNA, the CDR3 is TGTGCCAGCAGCCAGGGGCCAGACAATGAGCAGTTCTTC. It translates to CASSQGPDNEQFF.

The J gene is TRBJ1-1, the V gene TRBV30, with D perhaps matching TRBD1 (6 bases). The CDR3 length is 13 residues. Germline V gene data show CDR1 as GTSNPN and CDR2 as SVGIG (reference sequence). V was cut by 0 bases and J by 3 bases, with 8 bases left in between. The CDR3 region is CAWSVGGYTEAFF. DNA of the CDR3: TGTGCCTGGAGTGTAGGGGGGTACACTGAAGCTTTCTTT.

This chain links TRBV19 with TRBJ2-1; 8 bases are a match to TRBD2. V shed 0 bases and J 8 bases; nucleotides not matched to a gene: 6. The germline gives CDR1 LNHDA, CDR2 SQIVND (reference sequence). The CDR3 runs to 15 residues. The CDR3 DNA sequence: TGTGCCAGTAGTATAGACTGGACTAGCAGCTATGAGCAGTTCTTC. This codes for CASSIDWTSSYEQFF. Combining the CDR3 with reference TRBV19 and TRBJ2-1 gives the whole variable domain DGGITQSPKYLFRKEGQNVTLSCEQNLNHDAMYWYRQDPGQGLRLIYYSQIVNDFQKGDIAEGYSVSREKKESFPLTVTSAQKNPTAFYLCASSIDWTSSYEQFFGPGTRLTVL.

CDR3 protein: CASSTPGLAGTYNEQFF. DNA of the CDR3: TGTGCCAGTAGTACCCCCGGGCTAGCGGGGACCTACAATGAGCAGTTCTTC. The chain joins TRBV19 to TRBJ2-1; 9 positions agree with TRBD2. The V gene end was trimmed by 4 bases and the J gene end by 2 bases; junction bases not matched to a gene: 9. The CDR3 contains 17 residues. The germline gives CDR1 LNHDA, CDR2 SQIVND (reference sequence). The variable domain in full, with the rest retrieved from reference TRBV19 and TRBJ2-1, is DGGITQSPKYLFRKEGQNVTLSCEQNLNHDAMYWYRQDPGQGLRLIYYSQIVNDFQKGDIAEGYSVSREKKESFPLTVTSAQKNPTAFYLCASSTPGLAGTYNEQFFGPGTRLTVL.

The CDR3 coding sequence is TGCAGCGTTACATTCAGACAGGCTAACTATGGCTACACCTTC. Protein: CSVTFRQANYGYTF. V gene TRBV29-1 combines with J gene TRBJ1-2, with D possibly being TRBD1 (6 bases). The CDR3 extends over 14 amino acids. Per germline, CDR1 SQVTM and CDR2 ANQGSEA. The V and J ends lost 5 bases and 0 bases respectively, with 13 bases between them.

This sequence joins TRBV6-1 and TRBJ1-1, with D hard to call. The CDR3 totals 15 residues. V lost 0 bases and J lost 0, with 8 bases in between. The germline gives CDR1 MNHNS, CDR2 SASEGT. CDR3 DNA sequence: TGTGCCAGCAGTGAAGCGTGGGTTATGAACACTGAAGCTTTCTTT. Amino acids: CASSEAWVMNTEAFF.

The chain links TRBV28 to TRBJ2-1, with D tentatively TRBD2 (5 bases). V lost 4 bases, J lost 2 bases, and 15 bases lay in between. Germline CDR1 is MDHEN and CDR2 is SYDVKM. CDR3 length: 16 residues. CDR3 sequence (DNA): TGTGCCAGCAGTTCCCTGGGGAGCGAAACCTACAATGAGCAGTTCTTC. It yields the protein CASSSLGSETYNEQFF.

J is TRBJ1-5 and V is TRBV28; D is unclear. Germline V gives CDR1 MDHEN, CDR2 SYDVKM. The germline V and J ends were trimmed by 4 bases and 0 bases, with 10 bases remaining between them. This CDR3 is 15 amino acids long. This CDR3 reads CASSSRIFSNQPQHF. The CDR3 bases are TGTGCCAGCAGTTCGAGGATCTTTAGCAATCAGCCCCAGCATTTT.

The chain recombines TRBV19 with TRBJ1-5, with 9 nucleotides matching TRBD1. Trimming took 6 bases from V and 1 from J; bases not matched to a gene: 7. Looked up from germline, CDR1 is LNHDA and CDR2 is SQIVND (reference sequence). The CDR3 contains 16 residues. The CDR3 spells CASRHTQGASNQPQHF. The CDR3 DNA follows: TGTGCCAGTAGGCACACACAGGGGGCAAGCAATCAGCCCCAGCATTTT.

This chain links TRBV11-3 with TRBJ2-7; 9 bases fit TRBD2. Trimming at V came to 3 bases and at J to 2 bases, leaving 5 bases not matched to a gene. The CDR3 spans 15 residues. In germline, CDR1 is SGHNT, CDR2 YENEEA. Written as DNA, the CDR3 is TGTGCCAGCAGCTTGTTAGCGGGGGATACCTACGAGCAGTACTTC. Its protein is CASSLLAGDTYEQYF. Based on the CDR3 plus reference TRBV11-3 and TRBJ2-7, the full variable domain is EAGVVQSPRYKIIEKKQPVAFWCNPISGHNTLYWYLQNLGQGPELLIRYENEEAVDDSQLPKDRFSAERLKGVDSTLKIQPAELGDSAVYLCASSLLAGDTYEQYFGPGTRLTVT.

The chain combines TRBV11-2 with TRBJ2-1; TRBD1 might be the D (5 bases). V dropped 1 base and J dropped 8 bases, with 9 bases sitting between them. Germline V gene data show CDR1 as SGHAT and CDR2 as FQNNGV. The CDR3 totals 13 residues. The CDR3 spells CASSLGRGDEQFF. In DNA, the CDR3 is TGTGCCAGCAGCTTAGGTAGGGGCGATGAGCAGTTCTTC.

The chain uses TRBV19 and TRBJ2-3, with 8 bases aligning to TRBD1. CDR3 length: 18 amino acids. Looked up from germline, CDR1 is LNHDA and CDR2 is SQIVND (reference sequence). The trim removed 6 bases at V and 2 bases at J, leaving 16 bases unmatched. The CDR3 sequence: CASRGRQGSAGFTDTQYF. CDR3 DNA: TGTGCCAGTAGGGGAAGACAGGGGTCCGCAGGCTTCACAGATACGCAGTATTTT.

The chain couples TRBV30 to TRBJ1-2, with D unresolved. Trimming took 0 bases from V and 5 from J, leaving 13 bases between them. CDR1 is GTSNPN, CDR2 SVGIG, per germline (reference sequence). This CDR3 spans 14 amino acids. The CDR3 sequence: CAWSVWQTLYGYTF. The CDR3 bases are TGTGCCTGGAGTGTATGGCAGACCCTATATGGCTACACCTTC.

This clone appeared once. The J gene is TRBJ2-7, the V gene TRBV7-9, with TRBD2 identical over 7 bases. CDR3 length equals 15 residues. Germline V CDR1 and CDR2: SEHNR, FQNEAQ (reference sequence). Trimming took 5 bases from V and 4 from J; bases not matched to a gene: 11. The chain's CDR3 is CASSPLAGSRYEQYF. In DNA form, the CDR3 reads TGTGCCAGCAGCCCATTAGCGGGTTCTAGATACGAGCAGTACTTC.

This clone was seen once. The chain carries TRBV21-1 and TRBJ2-7. TRBV21-1 is reported as a pseudogene. The CDR3 is made up of 15 amino acids. The CDR3 bases are TGTGCCAGCAGCAAAGGAAGGGGACGGTCCTACGAGCAGTACTTC. This sequence encodes CASSKGRGRSYEQYF.

This CDR3 is CASKGGNEKLFF. CDR3 coding DNA: TGTGCCAGCAAGGGAGGGAATGAAAAACTGTTTTTT. The rearrangement links TRBV6-1 to TRBJ1-4; D remains unclear. The CDR3 sequence is 12 residues long. Germline V CDR1 and CDR2: MNHNS, SASEGT. Trimming shortened V by 7 bases and J by 5 bases, and 8 bases separated the two germline ends.

The chain carries TRBV6-5 and TRBJ1-4, with 10 bases that match TRBD1. The CDR3 is 14 amino acids. Germline V lookup: CDR1 MNHEY, CDR2 SVGAGI. The J segment lost 7 bases and the V segment lost 5 bases, leaving 4 bases of the junction unmatched. CDR3 in amino acids: CASSQGQGIEKLFF. The CDR3 DNA is TGTGCCAGCAGTCAGGGACAGGGGATTGAAAAACTGTTTTTT.

The V gene is TRBV5-1, the J gene TRBJ2-2, with 8 nucleotides matching TRBD2. Trimming removed 5 bases from V and 1 base from J; junction bases left unmatched: 4. The CDR3 runs to 15 residues. Germline lookup yields CDR1 SGHRS and CDR2 YFSETQ. In DNA, the CDR3 is TGCGCCAGCAGACTAGCGGCCCTGAACACCGGGGAGCTGTTTTTT. Amino acids: CASRLAALNTGELFF.

The chain recombines TRBV4-2 with TRBJ2-1; possibly TRBD1 for D (6 bases). V was clipped by 5 bases and J by 4 bases, with 9 bases between them. The CDR3 length is 13 residues. CDR1 and CDR2 from the germline V gene are LGHNA and YNFKEQ. The CDR3 reads CASSLDSYNEQFF. CDR3 sequence (DNA): TGTGCCAGCAGCTTGGACAGTTACAATGAGCAGTTCTTC.

This chain joins TRBV19 and TRBJ2-1; TRBD2 matches 9 bases. The CDR3 is made up of 19 amino acids. Germline-derived CDR1 and CDR2 are LNHDA and SQIVND (reference sequence). Losses at the gene ends were 3 bases for V and 2 bases for J; bases not matched to a gene: 14. The CDR3 spells CASSIGGSGSRIAYNEQFF. The CDR3 bases are TGTGCCAGTAGTATTGGTGGTAGCGGGAGTCGGATCGCCTACAATGAGCAGTTCTTC.

The genes are TRBV18 and TRBJ2-1; D is possibly TRBD1 or TRBD2 (6 bases each). The CDR3 consists of 14 residues. Germline CDR1 KGHSH, CDR2 LQKENI. V lost 2 bases, J lost 7 bases, and 12 bases lay in between. The CDR3 sequence: CASSPERRGNEQFF. Here the CDR3 DNA reads TGTGCCAGCTCACCAGAACGGAGGGGGAATGAGCAGTTCTTC.